The source of this T cell receptor (beta chain) is a study of Tregs in tolerant kidney transplant recipients. The CDR3 spans 16 residues. The V gene's germline CDR1 is SGHVS and CDR2 FQNEAQ. Recipients received nonmyeloablative bone marrow transplants from related graft donors, with transient mixed chimerism. Only in-frame clones appear in the TCRdb table, and some are missing; sequencing was by immunoSEQ multiplex PCR. The data contain 74,000 or so clones, about 91% of them singletons. The specimen was CD4+ T cells from blood (PBMCs), collected 24 months after the transplant. The gene calls are TRBV7-8 and TRBJ2-5, with TRBD2 identical over 13 bases. The J call is in doubt because the DNA end fits TRBJ2-7 better. This sequence originates from a human patient who received a combined kidney and bone marrow transplant. Some T cells may be transferred from the graft donor. DNA for the CDR3: TGTGCCAGCAGCCCAAAACGACTAGCGGGAGGTCACGAGCAGTACTTC. It encodes CASSPKRLAGGHEQYF.